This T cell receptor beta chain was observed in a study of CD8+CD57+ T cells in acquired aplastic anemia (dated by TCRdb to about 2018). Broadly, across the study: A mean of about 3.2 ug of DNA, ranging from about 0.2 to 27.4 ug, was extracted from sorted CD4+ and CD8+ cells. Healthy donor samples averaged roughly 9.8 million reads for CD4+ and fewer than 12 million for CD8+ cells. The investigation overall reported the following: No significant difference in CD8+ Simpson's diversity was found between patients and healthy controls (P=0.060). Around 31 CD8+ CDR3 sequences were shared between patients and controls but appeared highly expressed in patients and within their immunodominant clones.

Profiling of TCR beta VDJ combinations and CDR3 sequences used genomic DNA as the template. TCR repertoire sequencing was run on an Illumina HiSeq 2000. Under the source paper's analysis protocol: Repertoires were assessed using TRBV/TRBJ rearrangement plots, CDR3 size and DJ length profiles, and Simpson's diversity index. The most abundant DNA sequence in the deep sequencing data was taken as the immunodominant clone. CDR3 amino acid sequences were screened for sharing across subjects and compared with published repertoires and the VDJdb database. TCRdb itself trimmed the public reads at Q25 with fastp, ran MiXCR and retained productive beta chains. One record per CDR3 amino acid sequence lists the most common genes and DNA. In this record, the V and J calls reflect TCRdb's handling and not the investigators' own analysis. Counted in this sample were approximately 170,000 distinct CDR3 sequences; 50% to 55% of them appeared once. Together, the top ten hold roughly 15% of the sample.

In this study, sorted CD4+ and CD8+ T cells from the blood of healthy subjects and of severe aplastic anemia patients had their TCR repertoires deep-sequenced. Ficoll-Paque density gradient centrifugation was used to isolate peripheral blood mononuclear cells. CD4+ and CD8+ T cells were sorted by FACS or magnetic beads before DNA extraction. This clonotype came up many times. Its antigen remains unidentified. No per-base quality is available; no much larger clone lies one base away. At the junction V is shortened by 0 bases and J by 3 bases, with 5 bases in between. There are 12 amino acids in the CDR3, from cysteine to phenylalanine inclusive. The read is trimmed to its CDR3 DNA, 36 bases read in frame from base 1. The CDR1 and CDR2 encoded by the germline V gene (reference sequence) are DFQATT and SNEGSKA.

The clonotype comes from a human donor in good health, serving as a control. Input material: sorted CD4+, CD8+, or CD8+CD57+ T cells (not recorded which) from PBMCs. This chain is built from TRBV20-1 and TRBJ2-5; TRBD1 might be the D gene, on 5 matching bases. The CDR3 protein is CSARDREETQYF. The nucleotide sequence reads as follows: TGCAGTGCTAGAGACAGGGAAGAGACCCAGTACTTC.